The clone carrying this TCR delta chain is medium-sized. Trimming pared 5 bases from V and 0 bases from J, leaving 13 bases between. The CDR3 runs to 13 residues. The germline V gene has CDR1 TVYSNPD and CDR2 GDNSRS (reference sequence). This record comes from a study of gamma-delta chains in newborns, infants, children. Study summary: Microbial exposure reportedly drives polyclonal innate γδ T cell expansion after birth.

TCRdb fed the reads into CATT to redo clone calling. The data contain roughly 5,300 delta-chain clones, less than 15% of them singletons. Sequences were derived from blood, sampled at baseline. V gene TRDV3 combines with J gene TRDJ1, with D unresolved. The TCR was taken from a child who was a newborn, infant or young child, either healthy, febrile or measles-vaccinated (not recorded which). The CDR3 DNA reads TGTGCCACTCCCCCGCAAGACACCGATAAACTCATCTTT. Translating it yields CATPPQDTDKLIF.